This passage covers 27 T cell receptor beta chains from one sample sequenced in a study of cytomegalovirus exposure and HLA in healthy donors. This PCR relied on a set of 60 Vbeta primers and 13 Jbeta primers. Repertoires were generated with immunoSEQ multiplex PCR, while TCRdb's copy carries only in-frame clones and drops some. The table has roughly 150,000 clones, roughly 72% seen once; the top ten hold roughly 2%. The sample taken for sequencing was PBMCs. These receptor sequences come from a man in his forties or fifties in good health and CMV-seronegative.

This clone was seen just once. This chain uses TRBV5-4 with TRBJ2-1, with 8 bases aligning to TRBD1. The germline gives CDR1 SGHNT, CDR2 YYREEE (reference sequence). The CDR3 loop spans 14 amino acids. V was pared by 4 bases and J by 6 bases, with 6 bases of the junction left unmatched. The chain's CDR3 is CASSQDRVSNEQFF. CDR3 bases: TGTGCCAGCAGCCAGGACAGGGTTTCCAATGAGCAGTTCTTC.

The CDR3 sequence is CASSEDLALSSDTQYF. Written as DNA, the CDR3 is TGCGCCAGCAGTGAGGATTTGGCACTGAGTAGCGATACGCAGTATTTT. This chain uses TRBV10-1 with TRBJ2-3; D not certain. Trimming pared 2 bases from V and 6 bases from J, leaving 18 bases between. The germline gives CDR1 WNHNN, CDR2 SYGVQD (reference sequence). The CDR3 spans 16 residues.

This clone was seen just once. V usage is TRBV7-2 and J usage is TRBJ2-1; 8 positions match TRBD2. Unmatched junction bases numbered 15, after V lost 1 base and J lost 7 bases. The CDR3 is 18 residues long. CDR1 and CDR2 from the germline V gene are SGHTA and FQGNSA. This CDR3 is CASSLVASSSGSWNEQFF. CDR3 DNA: TGTGCCAGCAGCTTAGTCGCGTCATCAAGCGGGAGTTGGAATGAGCAGTTCTTC. The full variable domain, with the rest looked up from reference TRBV7-2 and TRBJ2-1, is GAGVSQSPSNKVTEKGKDVELRCDPISGHTALYWYRQSLGQGLEFLIYFQGNSAPDKSGLPSDRFSAERTGGSVSTLTIQRTQQEDSAVYLCASSLVASSSGSWNEQFFGPGTRLTVL.

This clone has a handful of counts. The rearrangement joins TRBV19 to TRBJ1-1; no reliable D call. The CDR3 spans 13 residues. With 7 bases removed from V and 7 bases from J, the gap between germline ends came to 16 bases. In germline, CDR1 is LNHDA, CDR2 SQIVND (reference sequence). CDR3 residues: CASTKSDWSEAFF. The CDR3 DNA follows: TGTGCCAGTACCAAATCGGACTGGAGTGAAGCTTTCTTT.

The sample holds a few counts of this clone. The chain has TRBV4-2 and TRBJ2-5; 9 bases are shared with TRBD2. This CDR3 region has 16 residues. Germline lookup yields CDR1 LGHNA and CDR2 YNFKEQ. J lost 4 bases, V lost 4 bases, and 10 bases had no gene match. CDR3 sequence reads: CASSPFSGGGGETQYF. The CDR3 nucleotides are TGTGCCAGCAGCCCCTTTAGCGGGGGAGGAGGAGAGACCCAGTACTTC.

V usage is TRBV18 and J usage is TRBJ1-1; D remains unclear. V was pared by 3 bases and J by 7 bases, with 9 bases between. Looked up from germline, CDR1 is KGHSH and CDR2 is LQKENI. The CDR3 sequence is 12 residues long. CDR3 nucleotide sequence: TGTGCCAGCTCACCGTTGAGGGTTGAAGCTTTCTTT. This gives the protein CASSPLRVEAFF. Looking up the rest from reference TRBV18 and TRBJ1-1 gives the full variable domain: NAGVMQNPRHLVRRRGQEARLRCSPMKGHSHVYWYRQLPEEGLKFMVYLQKENIIDESGMPKERFSAEFPKEGPSILRIQQVVRGDSAAYFCASSPLRVEAFFGQGTRLTVV.

This clone was seen more than once but under ten times. The V and J genes are TRBV18 and TRBJ1-3, with 8 bases matching TRBD1. Per germline, CDR1 KGHSH and CDR2 LQKENI. This CDR3 is built from 17 residues. V lost 2 bases and J lost 0; bases outside the gene matches: 6. This CDR3 reads CASSPGQGWVSGNTIYF. Written as DNA, the CDR3 is TGTGCCAGCTCACCAGGACAGGGATGGGTCTCTGGAAACACCATATATTTT.

V gene TRBV27 combines with J gene TRBJ2-1; 11 bases agree with TRBD2. The CDR3 spans 17 residues. In germline, CDR1 is MNHEY, CDR2 SMNVEV (reference sequence). V dropped 0 bases and J dropped 4; count of bases not matched to a gene: 5. The CDR3 DNA reads TGTGCCAGCAGTTTATCTGGAGGGACTAGCGGTTACAATGAGCAGTTCTTC. This codes for CASSLSGGTSGYNEQFF.

There are a few counts of this clone. An end of the junction does not agree with germline; a read error may underlie this. This rearrangement joins TRBV7-6 to TRBJ1-5; perhaps TRBD1 as D (6 bases). Germline lookup yields CDR1 SGHVS and CDR2 FNYEAQ. This CDR3 is built from 15 residues. CDR3 in DNA: TGTGCCAGCACCCTTCAAACAGGGCAGGATCAGCCCCAGAATTTT. It translates to CASTLQTGQDQPQNF.

The chain carries TRBV5-8 and TRBJ2-7, with D tentatively TRBD1 (6 bases). The CDR3 is 12 amino acids. Between the trimmed V and J ends, which lost 9 bases and 6 bases, there was a span of 16 bases. Germline V lookup: CDR1 SGHTS, CDR2 YDEGEE. As DNA, the CDR3 is TGTGCCAACTCTAGGAGAGGGGGCGAGCAGTACTTC. Translating gives CANSRRGGEQYF.

The chain recombines TRBV2 with TRBJ1-4, with a weak D call TRBD1 (6 bases). Trimming left V 6 bases short and J 3 bases short, with 11 bases between. The CDR3 has 14 amino acids. CDR1 SNHLY and CDR2 FYNNEI come from the germline V gene. CDR3 sequence reads: CASRNRAANEKLFF. CDR3 nucleotide sequence: TGTGCCAGCAGAAACAGGGCGGCTAATGAAAAACTGTTTTTT.

In regard to this clone: A junction boundary mismatches the germline segment, possibly from a read error. The J gene is TRBJ2-7, the V gene TRBV5-1; 11 bases line up with TRBD2. CDR3 length equals 20 residues. Germline CDR1 and CDR2: SGHRS and YFSETQ. CDR3 DNA sequence: TGCGCCAGCAGCTCAACCCGGCTAGGGACTAGCGGAGACCGCTCCTGCGAGCAGTACTTC. Translated: CASSSTRLGTSGDRSCEQYF. The full variable domain, with the rest looked up from reference TRBV5-1 and TRBJ2-7, is KAGVTQTPRYLIKTRGQQVTLSCSPISGHRSVSWYQQTPGQGLQFLFEYFSETQRNKGNFPGRFSGRQFSNSRSEMNVSTLELGDSALYLCASSSTRLGTSGDRSCEQYFGPGTRLTVT.

The rearrangement uses TRBV19 and TRBJ2-5; D possibly corresponds to TRBD1 (7 bases). The V end lost 4 bases, the J end lost 4 bases, and 13 bases lay between the germline ends. The CDR3 extends over 14 amino acids. Germline V lookup: CDR1 LNHDA, CDR2 SQIVND (reference sequence). The CDR3 here is CASSSGTEGETQYF. The DNA for the CDR3 is TGTGCCAGTAGTAGCGGGACAGAGGGAGAGACCCAGTACTTC.

The V and J genes are TRBV7-8 and TRBJ2-7; TRBD2 matches 8 bases. Germline V gene data show CDR1 as SGHVS and CDR2 as FQNEAQ. The junction had 20 bases not matched to a gene; V was cut back by 8 bases and J by 5 bases. The CDR3 is 17 residues long. This CDR3 is CASRSGFQLAGLNEQYF. The CDR3 bases are TGTGCCAGCCGCAGCGGGTTTCAGCTAGCGGGCCTCAACGAGCAGTACTTC.

V gene TRBV7-6 combines with J gene TRBJ2-2; D is ambiguous. The CDR3 runs 13 residues. V lost 2 bases, J lost 3 bases, and 4 bases lay in between. CDR1 is SGHVS and CDR2 is FNYEAQ in the germline V gene. The CDR3 nucleotides are TGTGCCAGCAGCTTACAGTACACCGGGGAGCTGTTTTTT. This codes for CASSLQYTGELFF.

The rearrangement joins TRBV6-1 to TRBJ1-1; 7 nucleotides align to TRBD1. Per germline, CDR1 MNHNS and CDR2 SASEGT. The V and J ends lost 8 bases and 4 bases, in that order; junction bases with no gene match: 7. The CDR3 covers 13 residues. Here the CDR3 reads CASQGGLSTEAFF. The DNA of the CDR3 is TGTGCCAGCCAAGGGGGCTTAAGCACTGAAGCTTTCTTT.

The CDR3 DNA reads TGCGCCAGCAGCTTGGTTGCGGGGTTCGTCGATGAGCAGTTCTTC. Translated, it gives CASSLVAGFVDEQFF. The chain employs TRBV5-1 and TRBJ2-1; D perhaps matches TRBD2 (6 bases). CDR3 length: 15 amino acids. V was clipped by 0 bases and J by 8 bases, with 15 bases between them. Germline-derived CDR1 and CDR2 are SGHRS and YFSETQ.

The chain uses TRBV30 and TRBJ2-6, with a tentative D call TRBD2 (5 bases). This CDR3 spans 19 amino acids. The V end was cut by 2 bases, the J end by 0 bases, with 20 bases between. Germline CDR1 reads GTSNPN; CDR2 reads SVGIG (reference sequence). The CDR3 protein is CAWSTRGRIPSSGANVLTF. The DNA for the CDR3 is TGTGCCTGGAGTACCCGGGGAAGGATTCCAAGCTCTGGGGCCAACGTCCTGACTTTC.

The chain links TRBV28 to TRBJ2-7, with 9 bases lining up with TRBD1. Germline V lookup: CDR1 MDHEN, CDR2 SYDVKM. This CDR3 region has 14 residues. V was pared by 8 bases and J by 2 bases, with 7 bases of the junction left unmatched. CDR3 coding DNA: TGTGCCAGCCTACTGACAGGGGGGACCTACGAGCAGTACTTC. Its protein product is CASLLTGGTYEQYF.

The rearrangement links TRBV2 to TRBJ1-2; 7 nucleotides agree with TRBD1. Looked up from germline, CDR1 is SNHLY and CDR2 is FYNNEI. Trimming took 4 bases from V and 0 from J; bases not matched to a gene: 5. The CDR3 runs 15 residues. CDR3 loop: CASSGGTAANYGYTF. The CDR3 DNA sequence: TGTGCCAGCAGTGGGGGGACAGCAGCTAACTATGGCTACACCTTC.

The J gene is TRBJ2-7, the V gene TRBV12-5, with a weak D call TRBD1 (5 bases). Germline CDR1 and CDR2: LGHNT and FRNRAP. Trimming removed 2 bases at V and 2 bases at J, with 10 bases between. The CDR3 extends over 14 amino acids. The CDR3 coding sequence is TGTGCTAGTGGTTTGACCCGACAGCCCTACGAGCAGTACTTC. It translates to CASGLTRQPYEQYF. The full variable domain, in which reference TRBV12-5 and TRBJ2-7 provide the parts outside the CDR3, is DARVTQTPRHKVTEMGQEVTMRCQPILGHNTVFWYRQTMMQGLELLAYFRNRAPLDDSGMPKDRFSAEMPDATLATLKIQPSEPRDSAVYFCASGLTRQPYEQYFGPGTRLTVT.

V gene TRBV11-2 combines with J gene TRBJ2-7; 9 nucleotides match TRBD1. V gave up 0 bases and J gave up 0 bases; unmatched junction bases: 6. CDR1 is SGHAT, CDR2 FQNNGV, per germline. The CDR3 consists of 17 residues. DNA for the CDR3: TGTGCCAGCAGCTTAGACACGGGGACAGGGTTCTCCTACGAGCAGTACTTC. Amino acids: CASSLDTGTGFSYEQYF.

The J gene is TRBJ2-1, the V gene TRBV29-1; 10 bases align to TRBD2. The length of the CDR3 is 15 residues. V gave up 6 bases and J gave up 2 bases; unmatched junction bases: 7. Per germline, CDR1 SQVTM and CDR2 ANQGSEA. Here the CDR3 reads CSVGLAARPYNEQFF. DNA for the CDR3: TGCAGCGTCGGACTAGCGGCCCGTCCCTACAATGAGCAGTTCTTC.

The chain links TRBV30 to TRBJ2-7, with TRBD2 as a possible D gene (6 bases). The CDR3 runs 13 residues. Germline CDR1 is GTSNPN and CDR2 is SVGIG (reference sequence). Trimming took 1 base from V and 2 from J, leaving 9 bases between them. The CDR3 loop reads CAWSAGAPYEQYF. CDR3 sequence (DNA): TGTGCCTGGAGTGCGGGAGCCCCCTACGAGCAGTACTTC. Full variable domain (missing parts from reference TRBV30 and TRBJ2-7): SQTIHQWPATLVQPVGSPLSLECTVEGTSNPNLYWYRQAAGRGLQLLFYSVGIGQISSEVPQNLSASRPQDRQFILSSKKLLLSDSGFYLCAWSAGAPYEQYFGPGTRLTVT.

Written as DNA, the CDR3 is TGTGCCAGCAGCTCTTACTCAACAGACGATACGCAGTATTTT. It codes for CASSSYSTDDTQYF. The chain joins TRBV7-9 to TRBJ2-3; D is ambiguous. The V gene lost 4 bases and the J gene lost 6 bases, with 14 bases spanning the gap. CDR3 length: 14 residues. CDR1 SEHNR and CDR2 FQNEAQ come from the germline V gene (reference sequence).

The V and J genes are TRBV7-8 and TRBJ2-3, with 8 positions matching TRBD1. The CDR3 has 15 residues. The germline CDR1 and CDR2 sequences are SGHVS and FQNEAQ. Trimming removed 3 bases from V and 2 bases from J; junction bases left unmatched: 4. CDR3 loop: CASSFGQGYTDTQYF. The DNA for the CDR3 is TGTGCCAGCAGCTTCGGACAGGGATACACAGATACGCAGTATTTT.

This clone was seen a few times. This chain links TRBV15 with TRBJ2-7, with 8 bases matching TRBD1. The CDR3 has 15 residues. CDR1 is LNHNV and CDR2 is YYDKDF in the germline V gene (reference sequence). Trimming at V came to 5 bases and at J to 2 bases, leaving 8 bases not matched to a gene. DNA of the CDR3: TGTGCCACCAGCCGGGGACAGGCATCAACCTACGAGCAGTACTTC. It codes for CATSRGQASTYEQYF.